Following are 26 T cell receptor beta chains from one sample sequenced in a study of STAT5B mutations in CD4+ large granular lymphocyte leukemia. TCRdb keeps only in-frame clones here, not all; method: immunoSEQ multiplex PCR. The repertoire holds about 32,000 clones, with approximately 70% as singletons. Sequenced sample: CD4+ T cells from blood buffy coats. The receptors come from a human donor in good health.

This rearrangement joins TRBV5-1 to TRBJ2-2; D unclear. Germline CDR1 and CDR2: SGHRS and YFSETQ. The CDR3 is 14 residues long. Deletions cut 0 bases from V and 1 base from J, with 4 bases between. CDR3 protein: CASSLVQNTGELFF. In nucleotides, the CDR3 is TGCGCCAGCAGCTTGGTTCAGAACACCGGGGAGCTGTTTTTT.

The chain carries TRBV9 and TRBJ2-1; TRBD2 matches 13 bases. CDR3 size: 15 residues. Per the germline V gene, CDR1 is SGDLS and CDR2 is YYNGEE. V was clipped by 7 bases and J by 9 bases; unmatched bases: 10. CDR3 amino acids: CASAELAGGSVEQFF. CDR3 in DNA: TGTGCCAGCGCAGAACTAGCGGGGGGGTCGGTTGAGCAGTTCTTC.

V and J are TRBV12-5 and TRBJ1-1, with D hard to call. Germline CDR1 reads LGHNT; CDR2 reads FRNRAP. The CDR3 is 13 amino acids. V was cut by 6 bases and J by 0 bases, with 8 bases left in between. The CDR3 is CASGRTLNTEAFF. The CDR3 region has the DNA TGTGCTAGTGGCCGCACATTGAACACTGAAGCTTTCTTT.

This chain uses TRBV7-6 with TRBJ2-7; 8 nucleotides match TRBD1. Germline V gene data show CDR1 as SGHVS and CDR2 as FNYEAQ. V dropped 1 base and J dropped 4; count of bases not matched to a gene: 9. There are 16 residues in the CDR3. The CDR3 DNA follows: TGTGCCAGCAGCTTAGGGTTATCAGGGGGCCCATACGAGCAGTACTTC. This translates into CASSLGLSGGPYEQYF.

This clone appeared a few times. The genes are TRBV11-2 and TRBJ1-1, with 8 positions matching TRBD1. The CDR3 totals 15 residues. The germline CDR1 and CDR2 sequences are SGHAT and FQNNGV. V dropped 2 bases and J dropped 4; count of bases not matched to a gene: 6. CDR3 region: CASSLLVRGPTEAFF. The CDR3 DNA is TGTGCCAGCAGCTTATTGGTCAGGGGGCCCACTGAAGCTTTCTTT.

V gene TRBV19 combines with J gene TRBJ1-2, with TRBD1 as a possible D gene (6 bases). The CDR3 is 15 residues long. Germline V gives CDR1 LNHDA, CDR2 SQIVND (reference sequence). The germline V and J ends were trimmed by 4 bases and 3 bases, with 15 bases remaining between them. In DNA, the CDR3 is TGTGCCAGTAGTAATTGGGCAGGGGAAGACTATGGCTACACCTTC. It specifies CASSNWAGEDYGYTF.

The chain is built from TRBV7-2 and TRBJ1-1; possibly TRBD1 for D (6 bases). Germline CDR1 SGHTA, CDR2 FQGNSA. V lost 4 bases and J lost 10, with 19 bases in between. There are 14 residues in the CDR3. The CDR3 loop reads CASSSSRQAPGAFF. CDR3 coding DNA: TGTGCCAGCAGCTCCTCCCGACAGGCCCCGGGAGCTTTCTTT.

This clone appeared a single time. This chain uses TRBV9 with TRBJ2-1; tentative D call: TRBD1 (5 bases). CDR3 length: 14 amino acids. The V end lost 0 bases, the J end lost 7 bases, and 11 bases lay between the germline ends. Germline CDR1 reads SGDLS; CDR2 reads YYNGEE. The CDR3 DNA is TGTGCCAGCAGCGTAGGCCCGAAGGGGAATGAGCAGTTCTTC. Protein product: CASSVGPKGNEQFF. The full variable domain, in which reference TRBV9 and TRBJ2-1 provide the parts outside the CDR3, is DSGVTQTPKHLITATGQRVTLRCSPRSGDLSVYWYQQSLDQGLQFLIQYYNGEERAKGNILERFSAQQFPDLHSELNLSSLELGDSALYFCASSVGPKGNEQFFGPGTRLTVL.

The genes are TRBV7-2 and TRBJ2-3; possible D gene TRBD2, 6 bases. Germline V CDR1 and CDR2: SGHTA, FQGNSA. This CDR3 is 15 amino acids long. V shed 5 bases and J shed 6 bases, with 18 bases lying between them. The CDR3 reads CASSPTGLFGDTQYF. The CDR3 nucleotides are TGTGCCAGCAGCCCTACGGGACTCTTTGGCGATACGCAGTATTTT.

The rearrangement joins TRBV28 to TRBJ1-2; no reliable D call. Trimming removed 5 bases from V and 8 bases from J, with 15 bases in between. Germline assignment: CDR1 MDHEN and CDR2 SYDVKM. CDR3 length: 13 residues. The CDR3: CASSAIERYGYTF. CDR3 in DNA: TGTGCCAGCAGTGCTATTGAGCGTTACGGCTACACCTTC.

CDR3 nucleotides: TGTGCCACTACTATAGCGGGGGGCGGGGCAGATACGCAGTATTTT. This gives the protein CATTIAGGGADTQYF. This sequence joins TRBV10-3 and TRBJ2-3, with TRBD2 matching over 10 bases. Looked up from germline, CDR1 is ENHRY and CDR2 is SYGVKD. CDR3 length: 15 amino acids. After removal of 10 bases from V and 4 bases from J, the junction contained 11 bases not matched to a gene.

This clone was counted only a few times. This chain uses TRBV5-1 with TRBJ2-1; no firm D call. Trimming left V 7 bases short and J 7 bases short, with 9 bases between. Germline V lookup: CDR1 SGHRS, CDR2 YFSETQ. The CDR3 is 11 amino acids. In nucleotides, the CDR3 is TGCGCCAGCCGCGAGGTTAATGAGCAGTTCTTC. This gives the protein CASREVNEQFF. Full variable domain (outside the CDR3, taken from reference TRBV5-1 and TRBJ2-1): KAGVTQTPRYLIKTRGQQVTLSCSPISGHRSVSWYQQTPGQGLQFLFEYFSETQRNKGNFPGRFSGRQFSNSRSEMNVSTLELGDSALYLCASREVNEQFFGPGTRLTVL.

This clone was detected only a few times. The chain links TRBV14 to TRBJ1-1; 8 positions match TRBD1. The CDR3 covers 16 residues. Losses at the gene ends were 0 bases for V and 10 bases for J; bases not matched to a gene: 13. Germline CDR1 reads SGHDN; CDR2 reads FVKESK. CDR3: CASSQDRLGQGSGAFF. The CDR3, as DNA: TGTGCCAGCAGCCAAGACCGTCTTGGACAGGGCAGTGGAGCTTTCTTT.

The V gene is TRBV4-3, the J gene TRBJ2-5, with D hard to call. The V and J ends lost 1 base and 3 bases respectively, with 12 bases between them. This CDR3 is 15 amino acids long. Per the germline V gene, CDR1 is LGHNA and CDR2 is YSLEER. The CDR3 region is CASSQGGSEKETQYF. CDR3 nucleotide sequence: TGCGCCAGCAGCCAAGGGGGATCGGAAAAAGAGACCCAGTACTTC.

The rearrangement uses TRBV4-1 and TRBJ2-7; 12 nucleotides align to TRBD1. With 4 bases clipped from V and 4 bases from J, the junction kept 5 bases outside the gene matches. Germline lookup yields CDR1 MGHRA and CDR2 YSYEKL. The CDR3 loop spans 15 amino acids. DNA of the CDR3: TGCGCCAGCAGCCCGGGACAGGGGGCGCGGTACGAGCAGTACTTC. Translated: CASSPGQGARYEQYF.

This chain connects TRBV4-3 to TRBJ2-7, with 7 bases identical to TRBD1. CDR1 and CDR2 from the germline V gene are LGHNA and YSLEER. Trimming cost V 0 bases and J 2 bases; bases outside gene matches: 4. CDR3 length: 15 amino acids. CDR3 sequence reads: CASSQDFTGAYEQYF. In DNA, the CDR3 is TGCGCCAGCAGCCAAGATTTCACAGGGGCCTACGAGCAGTACTTC.

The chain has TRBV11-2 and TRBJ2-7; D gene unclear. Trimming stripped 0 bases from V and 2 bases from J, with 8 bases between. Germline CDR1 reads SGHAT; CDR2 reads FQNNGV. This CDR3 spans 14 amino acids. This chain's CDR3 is CASSLDRSTYEQYF. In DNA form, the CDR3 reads TGTGCCAGCAGCTTAGATCGGTCGACCTACGAGCAGTACTTC.

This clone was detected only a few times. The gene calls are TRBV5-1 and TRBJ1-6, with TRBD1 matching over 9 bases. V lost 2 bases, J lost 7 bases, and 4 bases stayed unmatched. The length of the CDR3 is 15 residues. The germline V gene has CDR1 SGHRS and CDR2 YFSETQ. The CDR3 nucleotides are TGCGCCAGCAGCTTTTGGGACAGGGAGAATTCACCCCTCCACTTT. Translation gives CASSFWDRENSPLHF.

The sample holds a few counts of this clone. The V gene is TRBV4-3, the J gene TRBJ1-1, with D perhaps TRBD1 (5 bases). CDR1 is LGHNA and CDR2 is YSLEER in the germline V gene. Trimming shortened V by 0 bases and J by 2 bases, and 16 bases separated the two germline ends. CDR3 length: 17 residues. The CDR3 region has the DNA TGCGCCAGCAGCCAAGAAGGTCAGGGAATTTTAAACACTGAAGCTTTCTTT. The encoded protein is CASSQEGQGILNTEAFF.

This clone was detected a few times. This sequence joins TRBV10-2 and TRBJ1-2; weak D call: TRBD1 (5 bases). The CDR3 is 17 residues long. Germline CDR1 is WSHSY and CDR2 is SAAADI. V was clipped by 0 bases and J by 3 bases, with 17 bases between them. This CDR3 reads CASSESIQGGAYYGYTF. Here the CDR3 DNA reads TGCGCCAGCAGTGAGTCAATTCAGGGAGGGGCCTACTATGGCTACACCTTC.

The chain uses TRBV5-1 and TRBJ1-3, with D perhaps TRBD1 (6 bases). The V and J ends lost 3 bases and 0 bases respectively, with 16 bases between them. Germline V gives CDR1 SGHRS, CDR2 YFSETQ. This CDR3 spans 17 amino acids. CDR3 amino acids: CASSSVARQVSGNTIYF. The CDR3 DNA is TGCGCCAGCAGCTCGGTGGCCCGACAGGTCTCTGGAAACACCATATATTTT.

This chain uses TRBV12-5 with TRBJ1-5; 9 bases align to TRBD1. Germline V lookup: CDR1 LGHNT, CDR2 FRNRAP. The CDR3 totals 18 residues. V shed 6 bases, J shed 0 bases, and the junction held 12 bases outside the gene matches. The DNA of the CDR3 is TGTGCTAGTGGCCCGGGACAGGGATCCGGAGATAGCAATCAGCCCCAGCATTTT. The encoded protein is CASGPGQGSGDSNQPQHF.

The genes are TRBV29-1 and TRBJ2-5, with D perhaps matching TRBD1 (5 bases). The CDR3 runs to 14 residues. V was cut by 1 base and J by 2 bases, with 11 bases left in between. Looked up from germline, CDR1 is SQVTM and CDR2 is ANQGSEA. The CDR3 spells CSVEGRTGQETQYF. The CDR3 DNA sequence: TGCAGCGTTGAAGGAAGAACAGGTCAAGAGACCCAGTACTTC.

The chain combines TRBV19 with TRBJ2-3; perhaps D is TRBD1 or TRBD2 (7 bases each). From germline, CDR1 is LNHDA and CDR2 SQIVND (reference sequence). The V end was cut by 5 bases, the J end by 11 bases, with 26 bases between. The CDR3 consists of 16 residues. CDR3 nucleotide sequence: TGTGCCAGTAGTGCTTGGCGGGGGCCTTCAGGGGGTGGGCAGTATTTT. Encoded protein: CASSAWRGPSGGGQYF.

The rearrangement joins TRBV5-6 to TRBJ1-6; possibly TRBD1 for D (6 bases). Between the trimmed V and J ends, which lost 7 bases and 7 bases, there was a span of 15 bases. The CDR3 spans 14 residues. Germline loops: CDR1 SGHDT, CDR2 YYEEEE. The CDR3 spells CASRGRTKNSPLHF. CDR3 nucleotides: TGTGCCAGCCGGGGGCGGACTAAGAATTCACCCCTCCACTTT.

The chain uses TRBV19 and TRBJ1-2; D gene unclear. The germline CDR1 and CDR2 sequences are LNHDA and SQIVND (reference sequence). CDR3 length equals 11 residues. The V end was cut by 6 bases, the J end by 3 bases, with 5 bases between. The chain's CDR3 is CASRSDYGYTF. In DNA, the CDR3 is TGTGCCAGTAGGTCGGACTATGGCTACACCTTC. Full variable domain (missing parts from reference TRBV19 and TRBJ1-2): DGGITQSPKYLFRKEGQNVTLSCEQNLNHDAMYWYRQDPGQGLRLIYYSQIVNDFQKGDIAEGYSVSREKKESFPLTVTSAQKNPTAFYLCASRSDYGYTFGSGTRLTVV.